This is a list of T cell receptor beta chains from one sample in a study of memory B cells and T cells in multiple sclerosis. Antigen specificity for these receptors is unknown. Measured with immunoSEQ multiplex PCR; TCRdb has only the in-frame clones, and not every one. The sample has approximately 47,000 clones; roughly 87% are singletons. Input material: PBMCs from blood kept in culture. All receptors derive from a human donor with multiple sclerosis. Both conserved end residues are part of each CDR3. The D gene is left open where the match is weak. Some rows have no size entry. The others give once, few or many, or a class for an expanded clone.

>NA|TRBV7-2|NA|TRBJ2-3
TGTGCCAGCAGCCGGAAGGCCTACACAGATACGCAGTATTTT
CASSRKAYTDTQYF
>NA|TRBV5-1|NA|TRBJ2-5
TGCGCCAGCAGCTTGGATGTGGTAACGGGACTAGAGACCCAGTACTTC
CASSLDVVTGLETQYF
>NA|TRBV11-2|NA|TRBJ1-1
TGTGCCAGCAGCTTAGATACGACCCTATCGAACACTGAAGCTTTCTTT
CASSLDTTLSNTEAFF
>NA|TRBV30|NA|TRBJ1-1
TGTGCCTGGAGTGTAATCGAGGGCACTGAAGCTTTCTTT
CAWSVIEGTEAFF
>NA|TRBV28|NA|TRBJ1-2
TGTGCCAGCACTTTAGGGGGGCGAGGTGGCTACACCTTC
CASTLGGRGGYTF
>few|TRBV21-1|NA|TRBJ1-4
TGTGCCAGCAGCAGCCGGGACAATGAAAAACTGTTTTTT
CASSSRDNEKLFF
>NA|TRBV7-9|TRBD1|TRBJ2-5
TGTGCCAGCAGCGTCGGGACAGCTAAAGAGACCCAGTACTTC
CASSVGTAKETQYF
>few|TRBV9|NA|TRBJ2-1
TGTGCCAGCAGCCCTGTGTGGTCCCACAATGAGCAGTTCTTC
CASSPVWSHNEQFF
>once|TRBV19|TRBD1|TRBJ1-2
TGTGCCAGTAGTCCAATACAGGGGGTTCGCTATGGCTACACCTTC
CASSPIQGVRYGYTF
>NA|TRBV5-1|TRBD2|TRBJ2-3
TGCGCCAGCAGCTTCCAGCGGGGGGCCGGAGATACGCAGTATTTT
CASSFQRGAGDTQYF
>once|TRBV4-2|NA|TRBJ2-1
TGTGCCAGCAGCCGTGAATCGGTTGAGCAGTTCTTC
CASSRESVEQFF
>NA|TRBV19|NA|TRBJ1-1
TGTGCCAGTAGTATCCGCAGGCAAGCTTTCTTT
CASSIRRQAFF
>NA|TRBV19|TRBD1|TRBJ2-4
TGTGCCAGTAGTCCCGGACAGGGAGTTTGGTCCAAAAACATTCAGTACTTC
CASSPGQGVWSKNIQYF
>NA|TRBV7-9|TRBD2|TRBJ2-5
TGTGCCAGCAGCTCTGGGACTAGCGGGGGTCTAAAAGAGACCCAGTACTTC
CASSSGTSGGLKETQYF
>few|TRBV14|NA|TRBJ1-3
TGTGCCAGCAGCCAATGGGGTACTGGAAACACCATATATTTT
CASSQWGTGNTIYF
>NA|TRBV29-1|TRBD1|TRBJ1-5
TGCAGCGTTCAGACAGGGGGACAGCCCCAGCATTTT
CSVQTGGQPQHF
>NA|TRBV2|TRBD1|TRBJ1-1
TGTGCCAGCAGTTTACAGACAGGGGGGGAAGCTTTCTTT
CASSLQTGGEAFF
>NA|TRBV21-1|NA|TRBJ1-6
TGTGCCAGCAGCAAAAGGGGGACGGGGGGTTGTGATTCACCCCTCCACTTT
CASSKRGTGGCDSPLHF
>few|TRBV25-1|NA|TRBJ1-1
TGTGCCACCTTGGGACCAAACACTGAAGCTTTCTTT
CATLGPNTEAFF
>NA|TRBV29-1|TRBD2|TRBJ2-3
TGCAGCGTCAGAACCGGGACTACTCAAGAGGGGCACGTATCAGATACGCAGTATTTT
CSVRTGTTQEGHVSDTQYF
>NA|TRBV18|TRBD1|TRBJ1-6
TGTGCCAGCTCACCGCGGATAACAGGGGATTCACCCCTCCACTTT
CASSPRITGDSPLHF
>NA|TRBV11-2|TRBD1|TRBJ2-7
TGTGCCAGCAGCCCAGGACAGGGGGTTTCCTACGAGCAGTACTTC
CASSPGQGVSYEQYF
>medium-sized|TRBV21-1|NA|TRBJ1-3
TGTGCCAGCAGCAAAGCACGGGAACACCTGGCCTCTGGAAACACCATATATTTT
CASSKAREHLASGNTIYF
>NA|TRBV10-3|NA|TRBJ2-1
TGTGCCATCAGTTCGACGGACAATGAGCAGTTCTTC
CAISSTDNEQFF
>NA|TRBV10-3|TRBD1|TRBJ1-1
TGTGCCATCAGGAACGGACAGGGATACACTGAAGCTTTCTTT
CAIRNGQGYTEAFF
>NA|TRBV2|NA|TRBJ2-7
TGTGCCAGCAGAGAACCTAGCGCCTCCTCTTTCGAGCAGTACTTC
CASREPSASSFEQYF
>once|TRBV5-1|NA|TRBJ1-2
TGCGCCAGCAGAAACGGATGGGAGTCCTATGGCTACACCTTC
CASRNGWESYGYTF
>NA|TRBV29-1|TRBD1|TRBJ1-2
TGCAGCGCCCCCGGGACAGGGGAAAATTGGTCCTATGGCTACACCTTC
CSAPGTGENWSYGYTF
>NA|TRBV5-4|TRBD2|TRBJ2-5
TGTGCCAGCAGCCCCGGGGATATGGCGGGGGGCCTCCAAGAGACCCAGTACTTC
CASSPGDMAGGLQETQYF
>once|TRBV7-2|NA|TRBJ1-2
TGTGCCAGCAGCTTAGCGCGGCAGCTATATGGCTACACCTTC
CASSLARQLYGYTF
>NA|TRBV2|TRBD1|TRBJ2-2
TGTGCCAGCAGTCCGGACAGGGCGAACACCGGGGAGCTGTTTTTT
CASSPDRANTGELFF
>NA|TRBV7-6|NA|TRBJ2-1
TGTGCCAGCAGCTTAATACCTGGCCGCGAGCAGTTCTTC
CASSLIPGREQFF
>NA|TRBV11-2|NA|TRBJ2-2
TGTGCCAGCAGGGTCTGGGTAGCCGGGGAGCTGTTTTTT
CASRVWVAGELFF
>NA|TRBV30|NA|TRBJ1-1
TGTGCCTGGAGTGCTATAGGCGGGGGGTCTGAAGCTTTCTTT
CAWSAIGGGSEAFF
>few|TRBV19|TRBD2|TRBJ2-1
TGTGCCAGTAGTGCTAGCGGGGGCCGTTACAATGAGCAGTTCTTC
CASSASGGRYNEQFF
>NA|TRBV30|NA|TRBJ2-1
TGTGCCTGGAGTGGGGGTGTAGGGGGAGATGAGCAGTTCTTC
CAWSGGVGGDEQFF
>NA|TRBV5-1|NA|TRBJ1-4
TGCGCCAGCAGCTTGGGTGAAAAACTGTTTTTT
CASSLGEKLFF
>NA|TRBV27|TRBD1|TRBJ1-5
TGTGCCAGCAGTCTACAGGGGGCTGGTCAGCCCCAGCATTTT
CASSLQGAGQPQHF
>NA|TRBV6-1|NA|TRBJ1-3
TGTGCCAGCAGTAAACCGGACTCTGGAAACACCATATATTTT
CASSKPDSGNTIYF
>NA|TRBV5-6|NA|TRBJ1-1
TGTGCCAGCAGCCTCGGAGGGGGGAACACTGAAGCTTTCTTT
CASSLGGGNTEAFF
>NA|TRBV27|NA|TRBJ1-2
TGTGCCAGCAGTTTCGGTGGCGGAGCTAACTATGGCTACACCTTC
CASSFGGGANYGYTF
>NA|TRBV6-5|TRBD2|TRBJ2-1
TGTGCCTCCAGGACGGGACTAGCGGGGGTTGGTGAGCAGTTCTTC
CASRTGLAGVGEQFF
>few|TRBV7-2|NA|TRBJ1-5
TGTGCCAGCAGTCGTGAGGGGCCGGTTCAGCCCCAGCATTTT
CASSREGPVQPQHF
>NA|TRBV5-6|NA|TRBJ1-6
TGTGCCAGCAGCTTTATGATCGGGTCGAACTCCTATAATTCACCCCTCCACTTT
CASSFMIGSNSYNSPLHF
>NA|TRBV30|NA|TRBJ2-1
TGTGCCTGGAGTGGAGAGGGGGGATTAAGTTTAAATGAGCAGTTCTTC
CAWSGEGGLSLNEQFF
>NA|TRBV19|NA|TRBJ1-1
TGTGCCAGCGCTCGTACGGACAGCTGGAACACTGAAGCTTTCTTT
CASARTDSWNTEAFF
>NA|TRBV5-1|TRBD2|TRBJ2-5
TGCGCCAGCAGCGACGGGGGGTGGGAGACCCAGTACTTC
CASSDGGWETQYF
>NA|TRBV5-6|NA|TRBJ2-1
TGTGCCAGCAGCTTTTGGGGCAATGAGCAGTTCTTC
CASSFWGNEQFF
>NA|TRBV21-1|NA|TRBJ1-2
TGTGCCAGCAGGTACCTGATAGGCTACAGAAAGACCTATGGCTACACCTTC
CASRYLIGYRKTYGYTF
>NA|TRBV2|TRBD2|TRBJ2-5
TGTGCCAGCAGTGGGGAGGGAAGGGAGACCCAGTACTTC
CASSGEGRETQYF
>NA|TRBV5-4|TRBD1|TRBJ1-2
TGTGCCAGCAGCTCCCCCGGGACAGATGGCTACACCTTC
CASSSPGTDGYTF
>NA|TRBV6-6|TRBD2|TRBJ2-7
TGTGCCAGCGGGGAGGGAGCCCATTTGGGCGAGCAGTACTTC
CASGEGAHLGEQYF
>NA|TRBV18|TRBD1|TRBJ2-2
TGTGCCAGCTCACCGGGACAGGGGACCGGGGAGCTGTTTTTT
CASSPGQGTGELFF
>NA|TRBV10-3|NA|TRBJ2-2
TGTGCCATCACTGGCGCCGGGGAGCTGTTTTTT
CAITGAGELFF
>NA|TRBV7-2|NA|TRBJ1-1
TGTGCCAGCAGCTTAATGGCGTACGGTAACAGGGTCAACACTGAAGCTTTCTTT
CASSLMAYGNRVNTEAFF
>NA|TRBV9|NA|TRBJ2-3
TGTGCCAGCAGCGTAGGGGCCGATACGCAGTATTTT
CASSVGADTQYF
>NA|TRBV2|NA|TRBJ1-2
TGCGCCAGTAACTTCCTAGGGCAGGCCCCCTATGGCTACACCTTC
CASNFLGQAPYGYTF
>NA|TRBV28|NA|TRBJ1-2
TGTGCCAGCAGGCGAGGCGGGAGCTGGGACTATGGCTACACCTTC
CASRRGGSWDYGYTF
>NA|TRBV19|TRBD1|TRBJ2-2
TGTGCCAGTAGTCTCGAGGGGACAGGGTCGGTCGGGGAGCTGTTTTTT
CASSLEGTGSVGELFF